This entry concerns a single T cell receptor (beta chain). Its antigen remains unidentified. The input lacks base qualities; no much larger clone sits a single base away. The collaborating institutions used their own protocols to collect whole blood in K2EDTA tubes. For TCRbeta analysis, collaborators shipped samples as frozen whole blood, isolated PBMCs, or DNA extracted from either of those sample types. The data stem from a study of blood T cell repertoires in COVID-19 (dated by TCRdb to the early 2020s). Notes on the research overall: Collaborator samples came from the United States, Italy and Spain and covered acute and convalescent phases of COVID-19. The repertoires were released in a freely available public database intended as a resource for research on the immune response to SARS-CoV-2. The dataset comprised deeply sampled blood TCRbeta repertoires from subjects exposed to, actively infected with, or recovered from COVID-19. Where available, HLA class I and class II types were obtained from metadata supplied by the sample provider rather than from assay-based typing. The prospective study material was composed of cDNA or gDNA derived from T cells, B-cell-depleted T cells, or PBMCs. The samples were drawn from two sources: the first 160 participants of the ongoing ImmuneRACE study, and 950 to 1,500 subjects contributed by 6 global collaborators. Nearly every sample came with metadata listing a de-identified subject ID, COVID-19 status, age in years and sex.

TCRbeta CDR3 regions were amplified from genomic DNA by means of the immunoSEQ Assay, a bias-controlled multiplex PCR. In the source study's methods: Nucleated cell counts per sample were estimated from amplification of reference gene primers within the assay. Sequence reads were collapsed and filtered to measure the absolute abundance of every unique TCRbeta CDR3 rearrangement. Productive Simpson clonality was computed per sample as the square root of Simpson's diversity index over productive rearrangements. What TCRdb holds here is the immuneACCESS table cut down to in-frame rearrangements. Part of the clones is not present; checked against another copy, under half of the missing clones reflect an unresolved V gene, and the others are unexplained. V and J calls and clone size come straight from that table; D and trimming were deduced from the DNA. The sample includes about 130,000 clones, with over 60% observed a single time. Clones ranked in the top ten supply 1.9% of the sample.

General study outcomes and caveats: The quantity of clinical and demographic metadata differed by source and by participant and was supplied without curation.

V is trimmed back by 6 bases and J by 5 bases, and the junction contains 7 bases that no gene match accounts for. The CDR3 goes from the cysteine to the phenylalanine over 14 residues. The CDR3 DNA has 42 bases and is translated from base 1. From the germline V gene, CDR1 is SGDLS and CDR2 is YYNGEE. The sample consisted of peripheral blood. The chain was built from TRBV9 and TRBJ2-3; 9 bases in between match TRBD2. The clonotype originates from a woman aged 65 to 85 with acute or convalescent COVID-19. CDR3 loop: CASNIAGVLDTQYF. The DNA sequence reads TGTGCCAGCAACATAGCGGGAGTCCTAGATACGCAGTATTTT.